This TCR beta chain was captured by sequencing in a study of technical replicates of blood from several donors. Only a few counts were recorded for this clone. Sequenced by immunoSEQ multiplex PCR; TCRdb stores in-frame clones only, minus some. The table has around 80,000 clones, approximately 90% seen once. In germline, CDR1 is SQVTM, CDR2 ANQGSEA. The CDR3 sequence is 13 residues long. The V gene end was trimmed by 4 bases and the J gene end by 8 bases; junction bases not matched to a gene: 3. The rearrangement links TRBV29-1 to TRBJ2-2; 11 positions match TRBD2. The sequenced material came from T cells isolated from PBMCs. The TCR sequence derives from a human donor in good health. The CDR3 sequence is CSVVGTSGGELFF. The CDR3 coding sequence is TGCAGCGTTGTCGGGACTAGCGGAGGGGAGCTGTTTTTT.